Listed below are T cell receptor beta chains from one sample, sequenced in a study of cytomegalovirus exposure and HLA in healthy donors. Only in-frame clones appear in the TCRdb table, and some are missing; sequencing was by immunoSEQ multiplex PCR. The sample holds 90,000 to 100,000 clones, about 78% seen once. The source material was PBMCs. The source of these receptors is a woman between 40 and 50 years old in good health and CMV-seronegative. The CDR3 runs from the conserved cysteine through the conserved F or W. D genes are given only for firm matches. Clone size appears in some rows only: once, few, many, or a class for an expanded clone.

>TRBJ1-5|once|TRBV28|16|-
TGTGCCAGCAGTTTAAGGTCGACCTTGCGGCATCAGCCCCAGCATTTT
CASSLRSTLRHQPQHF
>TRBJ2-7|few|TRBV6-5|13|TRBD1
TGTGCCAGCAGCCAGGGACAGCGTTACGAGCAGTACTTC
CASSQGQRYEQYF
>TRBJ1-4|-|TRBV5-4|15|TRBD1
TGTGCCAGCAGCTTAAAACAGGGGGCTGGTGAAAAACTGTTTTTT
CASSLKQGAGEKLFF
>TRBJ1-1|-|TRBV6-5|14|TRBD1
TGTGCCAGCAGTTACCGGGACAGGGCCCCTGAAGCTTTCTTT
CASSYRDRAPEAFF
>TRBJ1-1|-|TRBV14|15|TRBD1
TGTGCCAGCAGCCCTTGGGACAGGGGGGACACTGAAGCTTTCTTT
CASSPWDRGDTEAFF
>TRBJ2-7|-|TRBV5-6|15|TRBD1
TGTGCCAGCAGCTTCTTCGGACAGGATCCCTACGAGCAGTACTTC
CASSFFGQDPYEQYF
>TRBJ1-2|few|TRBV2|14|TRBD1
TGTGCCAGCATGAGGAACGACAGGGCTTATGGCTACACCTTC
CASMRNDRAYGYTF
>TRBJ1-5|-|TRBV25-1|14|-
TGTGCCAGCAGAGGGGGAAATAGCAATCAGCCCCAGCATTTT
CASRGGNSNQPQHF
>TRBJ1-1|-|TRBV5-1|14|TRBD1
TGCGCCAGCAGATCGACAGGGGTGGGCACTGAAGCTTTCTTT
CASRSTGVGTEAFF
>TRBJ1-2|-|TRBV10-2|16|TRBD1
TGCGCCAGCAGTGAAGACCTACAGGGGGCAGTCTATGGCTACACCTTC
CASSEDLQGAVYGYTF
>TRBJ2-3|once|TRBV9|14|-
TGTGCCAGCAGCGATCAACTAGACCGAGATACGCAGTATTTT
CASSDQLDRDTQYF
>TRBJ2-1|-|TRBV19|16|TRBD2
TGTGCCAGTAGTATAGGCGGGAGGGCAGATTACAATGAGCAGTTCTTC
CASSIGGRADYNEQFF
>TRBJ1-1|medium-sized|TRBV28|15|TRBD1
TGTGCCAGCAGTTTATGGACAGGGGCGAACACTGAAGCTTTCTTT
CASSLWTGANTEAFF
>TRBJ2-6|-|TRBV7-9|18|-
TGTGCCAGCACTCCAGGGGACCCAACACTCCCTGGGGCCAACGTCCTGACTTTC
CASTPGDPTLPGANVLTF
>TRBJ2-1|-|TRBV7-7|16|TRBD2
TGTGCCAGCAGCTTGACTAGCGGGACGGGCTACAATGAGCAGTTCTTC
CASSLTSGTGYNEQFF
>TRBJ2-1|-|TRBV7-3|15|TRBD2
TGTGCCAGCAGTCCCCTCCGTGGGAGGGACAATGAGCAGTTCTTC
CASSPLRGRDNEQFF
>TRBJ2-5|-|TRBV4-1|11|-
TGCGCCTCCAGGGGGGAAGAGACCCAGTACTTC
CASRGEETQYF
>TRBJ2-7|-|TRBV28|14|-
TGTGCCAGCAGTTTTAGGAGGGGAATCTACGAGCAGTACTTC
CASSFRRGIYEQYF
>TRBJ1-2|-|TRBV27|16|-
TGTGCCAGCAGTTCAAGGGGGGGATTCTCCGGCTATGGCTACACCTTC
CASSSRGGFSGYGYTF
>TRBJ1-4|-|TRBV4-1|16|-
TGCGCCAGCAGCCAAGGAACACAGGGAGCATACGAAAAACTGTTTTTT
CASSQGTQGAYEKLFF
>TRBJ2-7|-|TRBV2|13|-
TGTGCCAGCAGATCGACAGTCTCCTACGAGCAGTACTTC
CASRSTVSYEQYF
>TRBJ2-3|-|TRBV5-6|13|-
TGTGCCAGCAGCTTGAAGCCAGGGGCTACGCAGTATTTT
CASSLKPGATQYF
>TRBJ1-5|-|TRBV7-8|16|-
TGTGCCAGCAGCCGAAACAGGGACCGGGGCAATCAGCCCCAGCATTTT
CASSRNRDRGNQPQHF
>TRBJ2-3|-|TRBV4-3|15|TRBD2
TGCGCCAGCAGCCAAGGGCTAGCGGGAGGTGGTACGCAGTATTTT
CASSQGLAGGGTQYF
>TRBJ1-1|-|TRBV2|14|TRBD1
TGTGCCAGCAAGGCGGGACAGTCATTTTTTGAAGCTTTCTTT
CASKAGQSFFEAFF
>TRBJ2-1|-|TRBV9|14|TRBD2
TGTGCCAGCAGCGTAGCTAGCGGCTACAATGAGCAGTTCTTC
CASSVASGYNEQFF
>TRBJ2-5|-|TRBV5-1|17|TRBD2
TGCGCCAGCAGACCTCGACTAGCGGGATCTGGGGGAGAGACCCAGTACTTC
CASRPRLAGSGGETQYF
>TRBJ1-4|-|TRBV28|12|-
TGTGCCAGCAGGCAAGGACAGCACAAACTGTTTTTT
CASRQGQHKLFF
>TRBJ1-5|-|TRBV18|12|-
TGTGCCAGCTCAGAAGGGGATCAGCCCCAGCATTTT
CASSEGDQPQHF
>TRBJ1-1|-|TRBV7-9|11|TRBD1
TGTGCCAGCAGCTACGACAGGGTAGCTTTCTTT
CASSYDRVAFF
>TRBJ1-1|-|TRBV15|13|-
TGTGCCACCAGCATTCGAGCGGACACTGAAGCTTTCTTT
CATSIRADTEAFF
>TRBJ2-7|-|TRBV19|13|-
TGTGCCAGTAGTTCGGAAGGGGGTAACGAGCAGTACTTC
CASSSEGGNEQYF
>TRBJ2-7|-|TRBV19|17|TRBD2
TGTGCCAGTAGTATCGGGGTTCTAGCGGGAGGGCTCGGCGAGCAGTACTTC
CASSIGVLAGGLGEQYF
>TRBJ1-3|-|TRBV5-4|14|-
TGTGCCAGCAGCTTGGTGGGGCCTGGAAACACCATATATTTT
CASSLVGPGNTIYF
>TRBJ2-1|-|TRBV5-6|15|-
TGTGCCAGCAGCTTGGGTCCTAGCCGGGGGAATGAGCAGTTCTTC
CASSLGPSRGNEQFF
>TRBJ1-1|-|TRBV5-1|14|TRBD1
TGCGCCAGCAGCCCGACAGGGATGAACACTGAAGCTTTCTTT
CASSPTGMNTEAFF
>TRBJ2-7|-|TRBV14|14|TRBD1
TGTGCCAGCAGCGGGACAGGGGGTTTCTACGAGCAGTACTTC
CASSGTGGFYEQYF
>TRBJ2-3|-|TRBV6-5|13|-
TGTGCCAGCACAAAACGGAGTCCAGATACGCAGTATTTT
CASTKRSPDTQYF
>TRBJ1-4|-|TRBV15|17|-
TGTGCCACCAGCAGAGTGCAGGGTCGAGGAACTAATGAAAAACTGTTTTTT
CATSRVQGRGTNEKLFF
>TRBJ1-2|-|TRBV29-1|15|-
TGCAGCGTTGAAAGTCCAGGCGGCAGGGACTATGGCTACACCTTC
CSVESPGGRDYGYTF
>TRBJ2-1|-|TRBV13|15|-
TGTGCCAGCAGCTTAGGACATGCTCCCGCCAATGAGCAGTTCTTC
CASSLGHAPANEQFF
>TRBJ1-2|-|TRBV30|15|TRBD1
TGTGCCTGGAGACAGGGGGCCTCGCCCGCGTATGGCTACACCTTC
CAWRQGASPAYGYTF
>TRBJ2-7|-|TRBV28|16|TRBD1
TGTGCCAGCAGTCTAACGCCGACAGGGGGCTCCTACGAGCAGTACTTC
CASSLTPTGGSYEQYF